What follows are 20 T cell receptor beta chains derived from one specimen sequenced in a study of T cells in Graves' hyperthyroidism and ophthalmopathy (dated by TCRdb to the late 2010s). Libraries were made using multiplex PCR. The data were produced on an Illumina HiSeq 2000. The TCR beta CDR3 regions were amplified from the RNA transcripts. For the first round of RT-PCR on the TCR CDR3, the HTBI primer set was used together with the Qiagen OneStep RT-PCR kit. The raw public data were reprocessed by TCRdb itself: fastp quality trimming at Q25, MiXCR clonotype calling, in-frame beta chains only. Rows are combined by CDR3 protein, so each entry shows the most common genes and DNA. The sample table lists approximately 520,000 distinct CDR3 sequences, less than 25% of them with a count of one. The ten top clones hold about 30% of the sample. Sequencing was carried out using blood. All receptors come from a man aged 18 to 29 with Graves' hyperthyroidism.

This clonotype was detected only a few times. The CDR3 loop is CASSPLLAGNYGYTF. CDR3 DNA: TGCGCCAGCAGCCCGCTGCTGGCGGGTAACTATGGCTACACCTTC. The gene calls are TRBV4-1 and TRBJ1-2; D is undetermined. Germline lookup yields CDR1 MGHRA and CDR2 YSYEKL. The CDR3 totals 15 residues. V gave up 4 bases and J gave up 1 base, with 13 bases separating them.

In its sample, this clonotype was seen many times. The rearrangement links TRBV9 to TRBJ1-2; 9 bases fit TRBD1. The CDR3 covers 14 residues. Germline CDR1 SGDLS, CDR2 YYNGEE. The V gene end was trimmed by 1 base and the J gene end by 7 bases; junction bases not matched to a gene: 5. The CDR3 region is CASSVSYRGLGYTF. CDR3 bases: TGTGCCAGCAGCGTAAGCTACAGGGGGCTTGGCTACACCTTC.

This clonotype showed up many times. The chain links TRBV6-2 or TRBV6-3 to TRBJ2-2; D not certain. V shed 0 bases and J shed 4 bases, with 12 bases lying between them. The CDR3 runs to 16 residues. Per germline, CDR1 MNHEY and CDR2 SVGEGT. This CDR3 is CASSYSEAPGTGELFF. CDR3 nucleotide sequence: TGTGCCAGCAGTTACTCCGAGGCGCCGGGCACCGGGGAGCTGTTTTTT.

This clonotype was detected ten times or more. The rearrangement joins TRBV9 to TRBJ2-5; D unclear. Germline CDR1 SGDLS, CDR2 YYNGEE. The V gene lost 0 bases and the J gene lost 2 bases, with 11 bases spanning the gap. This CDR3 has 15 amino acids. The CDR3 loop reads CASSVAPDGQETQYF. The CDR3 DNA reads as TGTGCCAGCAGCGTAGCCCCGGACGGGCAAGAGACCCAGTACTTC.

This chain connects TRBV10-3 to TRBJ2-5; 9 nucleotides agree with TRBD2. V lost 6 bases, J lost 5 bases, and 16 bases stayed unmatched. This CDR3 has 17 residues. Germline CDR1 and CDR2: ENHRY and SYGVKD. This CDR3 reads CAISRPTGGGAGETQYF. The CDR3 region has the DNA TGTGCCATCAGCCGACCCACCGGCGGGGGGGCTGGGGAGACCCAGTACTTC.

In its sample, this clonotype was seen many times. V is TRBV20-1 and J is TRBJ1-1; D might be TRBD1 (5 bases). This CDR3 has 13 amino acids. Germline loops: CDR1 DFQATT, CDR2 SNEGSKA (reference sequence). The V end lost 5 bases, the J end lost 8 bases, and 18 bases lay between the germline ends. For the CDR3, the DNA is TGCAGTGCTCCTACGGGGCAGATGAGGGAAGCTTTCTTT. Translated, it gives CSAPTGQMREAFF.

This clonotype was counted at least ten times. The rearrangement links TRBV10-3 to TRBJ2-1; 7 nucleotides agree with TRBD1. Germline V CDR1 and CDR2: ENHRY, SYGVKD. Trimming removed 0 bases from V and 7 bases from J; junction bases left unmatched: 9. The CDR3 runs to 16 residues. CDR3 region: CAISESQRGLGNEQFF. CDR3 coding DNA: TGTGCCATCAGTGAGTCGCAAAGGGGGCTGGGTAATGAGCAGTTCTTC.

This clonotype appeared many times. This rearrangement joins TRBV19 to TRBJ1-5; the D gene is possibly TRBD1 (6 bases). This CDR3 is 14 amino acids long. Germline CDR1 LNHDA, CDR2 SQIVND (reference sequence). The V gene lost 6 bases and the J gene lost 7 bases, with 16 bases spanning the gap. CDR3 nucleotides: TGTGCCAGTAGCAAGGACAGCGGCGACCAGCCCCAGCATTTT. Amino acids: CASSKDSGDQPQHF.

This clonotype appeared many times. V gene TRBV12-3 or TRBV12-4 combines with J gene TRBJ1-1, with 11 positions matching TRBD1. The CDR3 length is 15 residues. V shed 7 bases, J shed 6 bases, and the junction held 10 bases outside the gene matches. CDR3 loop: CASTHGDRGIAEAFF. The CDR3 DNA reads as TGTGCCAGCACCCATGGGGACAGGGGGATCGCTGAAGCTTTCTTT.

This clonotype was counted at least ten times. The chain uses TRBV27 and TRBJ2-5, with D unclear. The CDR3 runs 11 residues. The V end lost 8 bases, the J end lost 5 bases, and 9 bases lay between the germline ends. CDR1 is MNHEY and CDR2 is SMNVEV in the germline V gene (reference sequence). This chain's CDR3 is CASGRKETQYF. The CDR3 DNA reads as TGTGCCAGCGGACGGAAGGAGACCCAGTACTTC.

The chain recombines TRBV6-2 or TRBV6-3 with TRBJ1-6; no clear D gene. The germline gives CDR1 MNHEY, CDR2 SVGEGT. This CDR3 comprises 16 residues. Between the trimmed V and J ends, which lost 7 bases and 10 bases, there was a span of 23 bases. The CDR3 spells CASTRDQDRKESPLHF. CDR3 nucleotides: TGTGCCAGCACCCGGGATCAGGACCGGAAGGAGTCACCCCTCCACTTT.

This clonotype was seen ten or more times. The chain joins TRBV10-3 to TRBJ1-5, with 10 positions matching TRBD1. This CDR3 comprises 15 residues. The ends lost 3 bases at V and 7 bases at J; junction bases unmatched: 6. CDR1 is ENHRY and CDR2 is SYGVKD in the germline V gene. CDR3 sequence: CAISDRWTGGQPQHF. For the CDR3, the DNA is TGTGCCATCAGTGACCGATGGACAGGGGGACAGCCCCAGCATTTT.

This clonotype appeared many times. The rearrangement joins TRBV11-2 to TRBJ1-3; D is uncertain. The V gene's germline CDR1 is SGHAT and CDR2 FQNNGV. There are 18 residues in the CDR3. Trimming pared 5 bases from V and 0 bases from J, leaving 20 bases between. CDR3 sequence (DNA): TGTGCCAGCAGCCCGAGGGCCGGATTACCCTTCTCTGGAAACACCATATATTTT. This codes for CASSPRAGLPFSGNTIYF.

This clonotype was found many times. The V call is TRBV7-8, the J call TRBJ2-7, with 9 positions matching TRBD1. With 6 bases clipped from V and 4 bases from J, the junction kept 10 bases outside the gene matches. Germline V gene data show CDR1 as SGHVS and CDR2 as FQNEAQ. The CDR3 runs to 15 residues. CDR3 loop: CASSLNPGQGYEQYF. The CDR3, as DNA: TGTGCCAGCAGTCTGAACCCGGGACAGGGATACGAGCAGTACTTC.

This clonotype has a handful of counts. The chain carries TRBV5-1 and TRBJ2-5, with 10 nucleotides matching TRBD1. CDR1 SGHRS and CDR2 YFSETQ come from the germline V gene. This CDR3 region has 15 residues. J was trimmed by 5 bases and V by 4 bases; bases with no gene match: 8. The DNA for the CDR3 is TGCGCCAGCAGCATGACAGGGGGCGTGAGGGAGACCCAGTACTTC. The encoded protein is CASSMTGGVRETQYF.

This clonotype was seen repeatedly, ten times or more. The V and J genes are TRBV6-1 and TRBJ1-5; D remains unclear. The germline V and J ends were trimmed by 6 bases and 1 base, with 13 bases remaining between them. CDR3 length: 15 residues. The germline gives CDR1 MNHNS, CDR2 SASEGT. In nucleotides, the CDR3 is TGTGCCAGCAGACCCCCGGGTTCGAGCAATCAGCCCCAGCATTTT. Its protein product is CASRPPGSSNQPQHF.

This clonotype has a single count. Just one base apart from a much larger clone, this may be a read error. The rearrangement uses TRBV6-1 and TRBJ1-6; no clear D. Germline lookup yields CDR1 MNHNS and CDR2 SASEGT. CDR3 length: 14 residues. Deletions cut 5 bases from V and 7 bases from J, with 12 bases between. The CDR3 protein is CASSQDGGNSPLHF. The DNA for the CDR3 is TGTGCCAGCAGTCAGGACGGAGGAAATTCACCCCTCCACTTT.

This chain connects TRBV6-1 to TRBJ1-2; no reliable D call. The CDR3 covers 15 residues. V lost 2 bases, J lost 4 bases, and 14 bases lay in between. Germline V CDR1 and CDR2: MNHNS, SASEGT. The CDR3 DNA follows: TGTGCCAGCAGTGAAAGTTTGGGATTAGGCTATGGCTACACCTTC. Protein product: CASSESLGLGYGYTF.

This clonotype has at least ten counts. The J gene is TRBJ2-7, the V gene TRBV12-3 or TRBV12-4; perhaps TRBD1 as D (6 bases). The V end lost 5 bases, the J end lost 4 bases, and 9 bases lay between the germline ends. The CDR3 loop spans 12 amino acids. The CDR3 reads CASSPGTYEQYF. The CDR3 region has the DNA TGTGCCAGCAGTCCCGGGACATACGAGCAGTACTTC.

V usage is TRBV7-2 and J usage is TRBJ2-2; TRBD2 matches at 13 bases. Per germline, CDR1 SGHTA and CDR2 FQGNSA. V was clipped by 7 bases and J by 5 bases; unmatched bases: 4. CDR3 length: 15 amino acids. This CDR3 is CASKRTSGRTGELFF. In DNA, the CDR3 is TGTGCCAGCAAAAGGACTAGCGGGAGAACCGGGGAGCTGTTTTTT.